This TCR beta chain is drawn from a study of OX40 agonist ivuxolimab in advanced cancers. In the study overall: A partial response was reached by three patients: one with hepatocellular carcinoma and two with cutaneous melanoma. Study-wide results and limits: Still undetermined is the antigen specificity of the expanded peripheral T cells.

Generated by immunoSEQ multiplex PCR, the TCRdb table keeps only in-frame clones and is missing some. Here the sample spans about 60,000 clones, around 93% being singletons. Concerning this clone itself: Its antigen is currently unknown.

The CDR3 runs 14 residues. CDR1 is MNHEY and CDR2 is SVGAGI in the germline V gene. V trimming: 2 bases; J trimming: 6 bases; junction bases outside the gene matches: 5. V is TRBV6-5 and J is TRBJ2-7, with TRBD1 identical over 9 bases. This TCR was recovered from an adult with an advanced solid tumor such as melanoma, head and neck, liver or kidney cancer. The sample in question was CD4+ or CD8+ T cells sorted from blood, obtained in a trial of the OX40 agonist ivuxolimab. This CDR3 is CASSYRAQGAEQYF. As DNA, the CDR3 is TGTGCCAGCAGTTACCGCGCACAGGGGGCCGAGCAGTACTTC.